This T cell receptor (beta chain) was documented in a study of blood T cell repertoires in COVID-19. Some clones are missing from TCRdb's copy, which holds only in-frame ones; the method was immunoSEQ multiplex PCR. The sample lists 200,000 to 250,000 clones; around 82% were seen once. This clone appeared a single time. The CDR3 consists of 14 residues. V shed 4 bases, J shed 4 bases, and the junction held 4 bases outside the gene matches. CDR1 and CDR2 from the germline V gene are KGHDR and SFDVKD. The sequence derives from a human donor in a cohort sampled during active COVID-19. The sequenced sample consisted of peripheral blood. The chain uses TRBV24-1 and TRBJ1-2; 8 bases fit TRBD1. CDR3 in DNA: TGTGCCACCAGTGACGACAGGGGTGTCTATGGCTACACCTTC. Translating gives CATSDDRGVYGYTF.